A selection of T cell receptor beta chains follows, all from one sample in a study of T cell responses to AZD1222 COVID-19 vaccine. Clones were sequenced by immunoSEQ multiplex PCR, and TCRdb holds only the in-frame ones, with some missing. The sample gives 100,000 to 150,000 clones, over 75% of which show up once; approximately 1.2% is in the top ten. The material sequenced was peripheral blood, taken on day 0 of AZD1222 vaccination. These receptors originate from an adult in good health. CDR3s include the opening cysteine and the closing phenylalanine or tryptophan. Each record gives: J gene, D gene, V gene, clone size, CDR3 protein, CDR3 DNA. D genes are given only for firm matches. Size is stated for part of the rows, as once, few or many counts, or as a class when the clone is expanded.

j_call: TRBJ2-7
d_call: TRBD1
v_call: TRBV27
clone_size: once
cdr3_aa: CASSKQRTGIYEQYF
cdr3_nt: TGTGCCAGCAGTAAACAGAGGACAGGAATCTACGAGCAGTACTTC

j_call: TRBJ1-1
d_call: .
v_call: TRBV5-1
clone_size: once
cdr3_aa: CASSLDGVWTEAFF
cdr3_nt: TGCGCCAGCAGCTTGGACGGGGTTTGGACTGAAGCTTTCTTT

j_call: TRBJ1-1
d_call: TRBD1
v_call: TRBV4-1
clone_size: .
cdr3_aa: CASSHWGQTNTEAFF
cdr3_nt: TGCGCCAGCAGCCACTGGGGACAGACGAACACTGAAGCTTTCTTT

j_call: TRBJ1-1
d_call: .
v_call: TRBV7-9
clone_size: .
cdr3_aa: CASSLERFTEAFF
cdr3_nt: TGTGCCAGCAGCTTAGAGCGATTCACTGAAGCTTTCTTT

j_call: TRBJ1-3
d_call: .
v_call: TRBV5-1
clone_size: .
cdr3_aa: CASRAQEISGNTIYF
cdr3_nt: TGCGCCAGCAGAGCACAGGAAATCTCTGGAAACACCATATATTTT

j_call: TRBJ2-3
d_call: TRBD2
v_call: TRBV7-7
clone_size: .
cdr3_aa: CASSLGLAGTSTDTQYF
cdr3_nt: TGTGCCAGCAGTTTGGGACTAGCGGGTACTAGCACAGATACGCAGTATTTT

j_call: TRBJ2-3
d_call: TRBD2
v_call: TRBV13
clone_size: .
cdr3_aa: CASSATRERGSTDTQYF
cdr3_nt: TGTGCCAGCAGCGCCACGAGGGAGCGGGGGAGCACAGATACGCAGTATTTT

j_call: TRBJ2-5
d_call: TRBD1
v_call: TRBV7-2
clone_size: .
cdr3_aa: CASSTQGARETQYF
cdr3_nt: TGTGCCAGCAGCACCCAGGGGGCTCGAGAGACCCAGTACTTC

j_call: TRBJ2-7
d_call: .
v_call: TRBV4-1
clone_size: .
cdr3_aa: CASSHGGGASYEQYF
cdr3_nt: TGCGCCAGCAGCCATGGCGGGGGCGCGAGCTACGAGCAGTACTTC

j_call: TRBJ2-7
d_call: TRBD1
v_call: TRBV18
clone_size: once
cdr3_aa: CASSTTGNRGYEQYF
cdr3_nt: TGTGCCAGCTCAACGACAGGGAATCGAGGATACGAGCAGTACTTC

j_call: TRBJ1-2
d_call: TRBD1
v_call: TRBV7-9
clone_size: .
cdr3_aa: CASSLQGVHGYTF
cdr3_nt: TGTGCCAGCAGCTTGCAGGGGGTTCATGGCTACACCTTC

j_call: TRBJ2-1
d_call: .
v_call: TRBV10-3
clone_size: .
cdr3_aa: CAISQEEDNEQFF
cdr3_nt: TGTGCCATCAGTCAGGAGGAGGACAATGAGCAGTTCTTC

j_call: TRBJ1-5
d_call: .
v_call: TRBV23-1
clone_size: .
cdr3_aa: CASIHAGFRNQPQHF
cdr3_nt: TGCGCCAGCATTCACGCAGGGTTTCGCAATCAGCCCCAGCATTTT

j_call: TRBJ2-1
d_call: TRBD1
v_call: TRBV6-5
clone_size: once
cdr3_aa: CASRRDRDHEQFF
cdr3_nt: TGTGCCAGCCGCCGGGACAGGGACCATGAGCAGTTCTTC

j_call: TRBJ1-4
d_call: .
v_call: TRBV6-6
clone_size: .
cdr3_aa: CASSVQGIEKLFF
cdr3_nt: TGTGCCAGCAGTGTCCAGGGGATTGAAAAACTGTTTTTT

j_call: TRBJ1-1
d_call: .
v_call: TRBV19
clone_size: .
cdr3_aa: CASVFTGLMNTEAFF
cdr3_nt: TGTGCCAGTGTCTTCACAGGGTTAATGAACACTGAAGCTTTCTTT

j_call: TRBJ1-1
d_call: TRBD1
v_call: TRBV19
clone_size: .
cdr3_aa: CASSRRTGGTEAFF
cdr3_nt: TGTGCCAGTAGTAGGAGGACAGGGGGCACTGAAGCTTTCTTT

j_call: TRBJ2-2
d_call: TRBD1
v_call: TRBV6-5
clone_size: .
cdr3_aa: CASSYFGTGTGELFF
cdr3_nt: TGTGCCAGCAGTTACTTCGGGACAGGAACCGGGGAGCTGTTTTTT

j_call: TRBJ1-3
d_call: .
v_call: TRBV6-5
clone_size: .
cdr3_aa: CASSYSTLGNTIYF
cdr3_nt: TGTGCCAGCAGTTACTCGACTCTCGGAAACACCATATATTTT

j_call: TRBJ2-7
d_call: .
v_call: TRBV6-5
clone_size: .
cdr3_aa: CASSPFVGPYEQYF
cdr3_nt: TGTGCCAGCAGTCCCTTTGTAGGCCCCTACGAGCAGTACTTC

j_call: TRBJ1-4
d_call: TRBD1
v_call: TRBV5-1
clone_size: .
cdr3_aa: CASSLVGQGGEKLFF
cdr3_nt: TGCGCCAGCAGCTTGGTAGGACAGGGGGGTGAAAAACTGTTTTTT

j_call: TRBJ1-1
d_call: .
v_call: TRBV18
clone_size: .
cdr3_aa: CASSPPRRNTEAFF
cdr3_nt: TGTGCCAGCTCACCACCGAGGAGGAACACTGAAGCTTTCTTT

j_call: TRBJ1-1
d_call: .
v_call: TRBV29-1
clone_size: .
cdr3_aa: CSARGGPNTEAFF
cdr3_nt: TGCAGCGCCCGAGGGGGGCCGAACACTGAAGCTTTCTTT

j_call: TRBJ1-2
d_call: .
v_call: TRBV3-1/TRBV3-2
clone_size: .
cdr3_aa: CASSQGRVIYGYTF
cdr3_nt: TGTGCCAGCAGCCAAGGCAGGGTGATCTATGGCTACACCTTC

j_call: TRBJ2-7
d_call: .
v_call: TRBV7-8
clone_size: .
cdr3_aa: CASSLGIGSYEQYF
cdr3_nt: TGTGCCAGCAGCTTAGGAATTGGCTCCTACGAGCAGTACTTC

j_call: TRBJ1-6
d_call: TRBD1
v_call: TRBV18
clone_size: .
cdr3_aa: CASSPRQGVNSPLHF
cdr3_nt: TGTGCCAGCTCACCTCGACAGGGAGTTAATTCACCCCTCCACTTT

j_call: TRBJ1-2
d_call: .
v_call: TRBV29-1
clone_size: .
cdr3_aa: CSVVRTVDGYTF
cdr3_nt: TGCAGCGTTGTAAGGACAGTGGATGGCTACACCTTC

j_call: TRBJ1-2
d_call: .
v_call: TRBV15
clone_size: .
cdr3_aa: CATSVGGSGIKGYTF
cdr3_nt: TGTGCCACCAGCGTTGGCGGATCAGGGATTAAAGGCTACACCTTC

j_call: TRBJ2-7
d_call: .
v_call: TRBV6-1
clone_size: .
cdr3_aa: CASSEPGGIGYEQYF
cdr3_nt: TGTGCCAGCAGTGAACCTGGGGGGATAGGTTACGAGCAGTACTTC

j_call: TRBJ1-2
d_call: TRBD1
v_call: TRBV27
clone_size: .
cdr3_aa: CASTRTGGYYGYTF
cdr3_nt: TGTGCCAGCACGAGGACAGGGGGCTACTATGGCTACACCTTC

j_call: TRBJ1-3
d_call: TRBD1
v_call: TRBV5-1
clone_size: .
cdr3_aa: CASSRDSEGNTIYF
cdr3_nt: TGCGCCAGCAGCAGGGACAGCGAGGGGAACACCATATATTTT

j_call: TRBJ1-5
d_call: TRBD1
v_call: TRBV6-5
clone_size: once
cdr3_aa: CASRDRDRGNQPQHF
cdr3_nt: TGTGCCAGCAGGGACCGGGACAGGGGCAACCAGCCCCAGCATTTT

j_call: TRBJ1-1
d_call: .
v_call: TRBV5-1
clone_size: .
cdr3_aa: CASSSRTDNTEAFF
cdr3_nt: TGCGCCAGCAGCTCTAGGACCGATAACACTGAAGCTTTCTTT

j_call: TRBJ1-1
d_call: .
v_call: TRBV3-1/TRBV3-2
clone_size: .
cdr3_aa: CASSQVGAQAEAFF
cdr3_nt: TGTGCCAGCAGCCAAGTGGGGGCCCAAGCTGAAGCTTTCTTT

j_call: TRBJ1-1
d_call: .
v_call: TRBV14
clone_size: once
cdr3_aa: CASSLGQLEAFF
cdr3_nt: TGTGCCAGCAGCCTCGGACAGCTTGAAGCTTTCTTT

j_call: TRBJ1-3
d_call: .
v_call: TRBV28
clone_size: .
cdr3_aa: CASSLSDRHGNTIYF
cdr3_nt: TGTGCCAGCAGTTTATCTGACAGGCATGGAAACACCATATATTTT

j_call: TRBJ2-5
d_call: .
v_call: TRBV12-3/TRBV12-4
clone_size: .
cdr3_aa: CASSVAVETQYF
cdr3_nt: TGTGCCAGCAGTGTTGCGGTTGAGACCCAGTACTTC

j_call: TRBJ2-4
d_call: .
v_call: TRBV7-9
clone_size: .
cdr3_aa: CASSWTEAKNIQYF
cdr3_nt: TGTGCCAGCAGCTGGACAGAAGCCAAAAACATTCAGTACTTC

j_call: TRBJ2-7
d_call: .
v_call: TRBV12-3/TRBV12-4
clone_size: .
cdr3_aa: CASSPTTYEQYF
cdr3_nt: TGTGCCAGCAGTCCGACAACCTACGAGCAGTACTTC

j_call: TRBJ1-1
d_call: TRBD1
v_call: TRBV4-1
clone_size: .
cdr3_aa: CASTGPTGGLGTEAFF
cdr3_nt: TGCGCCAGCACAGGCCCAACAGGGGGCTTGGGCACTGAAGCTTTCTTT

j_call: TRBJ2-1
d_call: TRBD2
v_call: TRBV9
clone_size: once
cdr3_aa: CASSVPLLAETSGERYNEQFF
cdr3_nt: TGTGCCAGCAGCGTACCCTTACTCGCGGAGACTAGCGGAGAACGGTACAATGAGCAGTTCTTC

j_call: TRBJ2-3
d_call: .
v_call: TRBV5-1
clone_size: .
cdr3_aa: CASSLTTPTDTQYF
cdr3_nt: TGCGCCAGCAGCTTGACAACGCCGACAGATACGCAGTATTTT

j_call: TRBJ2-3
d_call: .
v_call: TRBV14
clone_size: .
cdr3_aa: CASSQTPFGNTQYF
cdr3_nt: TGTGCCAGCAGCCAAACTCCTTTCGGGAATACGCAGTATTTT

j_call: TRBJ2-3
d_call: .
v_call: TRBV7-9
clone_size: .
cdr3_aa: CASSLVLLGGIDTQYF
cdr3_nt: TGTGCCAGCAGCTTAGTCCTCCTGGGGGGAATAGATACGCAGTATTTT

j_call: TRBJ2-7
d_call: .
v_call: TRBV6-5
clone_size: .
cdr3_aa: CASSYSMRGKQYF
cdr3_nt: TGTGCCAGCAGTTACTCGATGAGAGGCAAGCAGTACTTC

j_call: TRBJ2-1
d_call: TRBD2
v_call: TRBV20-1
clone_size: .
cdr3_aa: CSASGGIWRGGRYNEQFF
cdr3_nt: TGCAGTGCTAGTGGTGGTATATGGCGGGGGGGTCGGTACAATGAGCAGTTCTTC

j_call: TRBJ2-2
d_call: TRBD2
v_call: TRBV11-2
clone_size: .
cdr3_aa: CASSLRTLVAGGLDGELFF
cdr3_nt: TGTGCCAGCAGCTTACGTACCCTCGTAGCGGGGGGGCTAGACGGGGAGCTGTTTTTT

j_call: TRBJ1-1
d_call: .
v_call: TRBV7-2
clone_size: .
cdr3_aa: CASSGYRVSNTEAFF
cdr3_nt: TGTGCCAGCAGCGGGTACAGGGTCTCAAACACTGAAGCTTTCTTT

j_call: TRBJ1-1
d_call: .
v_call: TRBV19
clone_size: .
cdr3_aa: CASTPTTMNTEAFF
cdr3_nt: TGTGCCAGTACCCCGACTACCATGAACACTGAAGCTTTCTTT

j_call: TRBJ2-7
d_call: TRBD2
v_call: TRBV6-5
clone_size: .
cdr3_aa: CASSYQTSGQSYEQYF
cdr3_nt: TGTGCCAGCAGTTACCAGACTAGCGGACAAAGCTACGAGCAGTACTTC

j_call: TRBJ2-2
d_call: .
v_call: TRBV23-1
clone_size: .
cdr3_aa: CASSQSQDTGELFF
cdr3_nt: TGCGCCAGCAGTCAATCGCAGGACACCGGGGAGCTGTTTTTT

j_call: TRBJ2-7
d_call: .
v_call: TRBV6-5
clone_size: .
cdr3_aa: CASSSGDGSYEQYF
cdr3_nt: TGTGCCAGCAGTTCCGGCGACGGCTCCTACGAGCAGTACTTC